The T cell receptor beta chain described here comes from a study of radiation and T cells in renal cell carcinoma. Time point here: blood 2 weeks post-SBRT. Described treatment: 15 Gy SBRT to primary tumor, nephrectomy 4 weeks later. The CDR3 has 12 residues. The germline gives CDR1 MNHEY, CDR2 SMNVEV (reference sequence). Trimming left V 3 bases short and J 1 base short, with 2 bases between. Produced via immunoSEQ multiplex PCR; TCRdb's table is partial and in-frame only. There are around 60,000 clones in the sample; around 78% occur only once, and roughly 7% lies in the top ten. The gene calls are TRBV27 and TRBJ2-3; D uncertain. The source of this sequence is a man in his sixties with renal cell carcinoma. This specimen consisted of blood, obtained from a patient whose treatment included radiotherapy and nephrectomy. The CDR3 DNA reads TGTGCCAGCAGTTTCCGCACAGATACGCAGTATTTT. Protein sequence: CASSFRTDTQYF.